These 17 T cell receptor beta chains share one sample of origin, sequenced in a study of blood T cell repertoires in COVID-19. Repertoires were generated with immunoSEQ multiplex PCR, while TCRdb's copy carries only in-frame clones and drops some. Altogether some 150,000 clones are present, 80% to 90% being singletons, with the ten largest covering roughly 8%. The sequenced material came from peripheral blood. These receptors were obtained from a woman aged 55-69 years with COVID-19, enrolled during active disease.

V gene TRBV3-1 (or the pseudogene TRBV3-2) combines with J gene TRBJ1-1, with a weak D call TRBD1 (6 bases). Trimming left V 0 bases short and J 3 bases short, with 11 bases between. CDR3 length equals 15 residues. Germline V CDR1 and CDR2: LGHDT, YNNKEL (reference sequence). The CDR3 sequence: CASSQDRGVYTEAFF. The CDR3 DNA sequence: TGTGCCAGCAGCCAAGACAGGGGTGTTTACACTGAAGCTTTCTTT.

The V call is TRBV25-1, the J call TRBJ2-2; 9 nucleotides line up with TRBD1. The trim removed 2 bases at V and 5 bases at J, leaving 6 bases unmatched. Germline CDR1 reads MGHDK; CDR2 reads SYGVNS. The CDR3 is 16 residues long. This chain's CDR3 is CASSEMGQGSTGELFF. The CDR3 nucleotides read TGTGCCAGCAGTGAAATGGGACAGGGTAGTACCGGGGAGCTGTTTTTT.

This clone was observed a single time. This sequence joins TRBV2 and TRBJ1-6; possible D gene TRBD1, 5 bases. V was trimmed by 7 bases and J by 6 bases, leaving 13 bases between them. The CDR3 sequence is 14 residues long. Germline loops: CDR1 SNHLY, CDR2 FYNNEI. Here the CDR3 DNA reads TGTGCCAGCATGGCGACGGGGGGTAATTCACCCCTCCACTTT. This codes for CASMATGGNSPLHF.

The chain employs TRBV27 and TRBJ2-1; TRBD2 agrees at 10 bases. Germline V gene data show CDR1 as MNHEY and CDR2 as SMNVEV (reference sequence). V was pared by 2 bases and J by 4 bases, with 5 bases of the junction left unmatched. The CDR3 length is 16 residues. The CDR3 nucleotides read TGTGCCAGCAGTTTAGGGAGCGGGGGGGGATACAATGAGCAGTTCTTC. Translating it yields CASSLGSGGGYNEQFF.

The chain links TRBV6-5 to TRBJ1-2; 11 bases are a match to TRBD1. The V segment lost 0 bases and the J segment 8 bases; nucleotides outside the gene matches: 8. Germline CDR1 reads MNHEY; CDR2 reads SVGAGI. This CDR3 comprises 16 residues. CDR3 protein: CASSYSGQGGTIGYTF. The CDR3, as DNA: TGTGCCAGCAGTTACTCGGGACAGGGGGGGACTATCGGCTACACCTTC.

The CDR3 coding sequence is TGCGCCAGCAGCTTGGGACAGACTCAAGAGACCCAGTACTTC. Amino acid sequence: CASSLGQTQETQYF. The chain joins TRBV5-1 to TRBJ2-5, with a tentative D call TRBD1 (5 bases). V was trimmed by 0 bases and J by 2 bases, leaving 8 bases between them. Germline lookup yields CDR1 SGHRS and CDR2 YFSETQ. CDR3 size: 14 residues.

The chain employs TRBV5-4 and TRBJ2-3; TRBD1 aligns across 11 bases. The germline V gene encodes CDR1 SGHNT and CDR2 YYREEE (reference sequence). There are 15 residues in the CDR3. The J segment lost 5 bases and the V segment lost 1 base, leaving 3 bases of the junction unmatched. CDR3 DNA: TGTGCCAGCAGCTTGAGCGGGACAGGGGGAGATACGCAGTATTTT. It is translated as CASSLSGTGGDTQYF.

V usage is TRBV23-1 and J usage is TRBJ1-4, with 8 bases fitting TRBD1. TRBV23-1 is labeled an ORF, and its function is uncertain. The CDR3 extends over 15 amino acids. Unmatched junction bases numbered 7, after V lost 3 bases and J lost 7 bases. CDR3 in amino acids: CASSHSDREREKLFF. CDR3 coding DNA: TGCGCCAGCAGTCACTCGGACAGGGAGCGTGAAAAACTGTTTTTT.

V is TRBV5-4 and J is TRBJ2-3, with 9 bases fitting TRBD2. Trimming took 2 bases from V and 1 from J; bases not matched to a gene: 2. This CDR3 is built from 15 residues. In germline, CDR1 is SGHNT, CDR2 YYREEE (reference sequence). CDR3 in amino acids: CASSFPSGGTDTQYF. CDR3 sequence (DNA): TGTGCCAGCAGCTTCCCTAGCGGGGGCACAGATACGCAGTATTTT.

This clone showed up just once. The chain links TRBV9 to TRBJ2-7, with 11 bases lining up with TRBD2. CDR1 is SGDLS, CDR2 YYNGEE, per germline. After removal of 3 bases from V and 6 bases from J, the junction contained 5 bases not matched to a gene. The CDR3 has 14 amino acids. CDR3 in DNA: TGTGCCAGCAGCGACACTAGCGGGGGTTTCGAGCAGTACTTC. Translation gives CASSDTSGGFEQYF.

The V call is TRBV6-5, the J call TRBJ1-1, with no clear D. The V gene lost 0 bases and the J gene lost 5 bases, with 13 bases spanning the gap. CDR1 MNHEY and CDR2 SVGAGI come from the germline V gene. CDR3 length equals 15 residues. Here the CDR3 DNA reads TGTGCCAGCAGTTACTCGGCGGTTGGAGGGACTGAAGCTTTCTTT. It codes for CASSYSAVGGTEAFF.

This chain links TRBV9 with TRBJ2-7; a weak D match, TRBD1 (6 bases). Trimming left V 4 bases short and J 2 bases short, with 10 bases between. The CDR3 extends over 13 amino acids. In germline, CDR1 is SGDLS, CDR2 YYNGEE. The CDR3 bases are TGTGCCAGCAGCCGGGACATCACCTACGAGCAGTACTTC. Its translation is CASSRDITYEQYF. Complete variable domain (other parts from reference TRBV9 and TRBJ2-7): DSGVTQTPKHLITATGQRVTLRCSPRSGDLSVYWYQQSLDQGLQFLIQYYNGEERAKGNILERFSAQQFPDLHSELNLSSLELGDSALYFCASSRDITYEQYFGPGTRLTVT.

The genes are TRBV5-4 and TRBJ2-3; 8 positions agree with TRBD1. This CDR3 has 15 residues. After removal of 4 bases from V and 8 bases from J, the junction contained 12 bases not matched to a gene. Germline V gives CDR1 SGHNT, CDR2 YYREEE (reference sequence). The CDR3 is CASSRRDRTGGTQYF. DNA of the CDR3: TGTGCCAGCAGCCGGAGGGACAGGACCGGGGGTACGCAGTATTTT. The whole variable domain, filled in from reference TRBV5-4 and TRBJ2-3, reads ETGVTQSPTHLIKTRGQQVTLRCSSQSGHNTVSWYQQALGQGPQFIFQYYREEENGRGNFPPRFSGLQFPNYSSELNVNALELDDSALYLCASSRRDRTGGTQYFGPGTRLTVL.

The chain joins TRBV11-2 to TRBJ2-1; TRBD1 matches 9 bases. Germline V lookup: CDR1 SGHAT, CDR2 FQNNGV. The CDR3 runs 16 residues. V shed 5 bases and J 5 bases; nucleotides not matched to a gene: 10. In DNA form, the CDR3 reads TGTGCCAGCAGCCTAACCTTCGGGACAGGGAACAATGAGCAGTTCTTC. Residues: CASSLTFGTGNNEQFF.

The chain carries TRBV4-3 and TRBJ2-7, with a weak D call TRBD2 (5 bases). The CDR3 has 14 amino acids. The germline V gene has CDR1 LGHNA and CDR2 YSLEER. Trimming took 3 bases from V and 3 from J, leaving 12 bases between them. CDR3 sequence (DNA): TGCGCCAGCAGCCATATGAGGGCGGGCTACGAGCAGTACTTC. This encodes CASSHMRAGYEQYF.

This chain uses TRBV19 with TRBJ1-5; TRBD1 matches 7 bases. V lost 7 bases to trimming and J lost 6 bases; unmatched junction nucleotides: 6. From germline, CDR1 is LNHDA and CDR2 SQIVND (reference sequence). The CDR3 consists of 13 residues. CDR3 sequence reads: CASTGQGGQPQHF. CDR3 bases: TGTGCCAGTACTGGGCAGGGGGGTCAGCCCCAGCATTTT.

The table lists this clone with a few counts. The chain is built from TRBV7-2 and TRBJ1-2; a possible D gene is TRBD1 (5 bases). CDR1 and CDR2 (germline): SGHTA, FQGNSA. The length of the CDR3 is 14 residues. Deletions cut 0 bases from V and 4 bases from J, with 9 bases between. In DNA form, the CDR3 reads TGTGCCAGCAGCTTAGCTCCCCAGGGCTATGGCTACACCTTC. Protein sequence: CASSLAPQGYGYTF.